These T cell receptor beta chains were read from a single sample in a study of blood T cell repertoires in COVID-19. Produced via immunoSEQ multiplex PCR; TCRdb's table is partial and in-frame only. The profile shows 150,000 to 200,000 clones, approximately 80% of them singletons. The sample taken for sequencing was peripheral blood. Receptor source: a woman aged 80 or over with acute or convalescent COVID-19. CDR3s include the opening cysteine and the closing phenylalanine or tryptophan. The order of the fields is D gene, J gene, clone size, V gene, CDR3 DNA, CDR3 protein. A D gene is named only where the DNA matches it firmly. Rows may omit the clone size; those that give it use once, few, many or a size class.

- | TRBJ1-5 | - | TRBV10-1 | TGCGCCAGCAGTGCCGCGGAGGGGCACAATCAGCCCCAGCATTTT | CASSAAEGHNQPQHF
- | TRBJ1-5 | - | TRBV2 | TGTGCCAGCAGTTCCTTCTGGGGCAGGGTTGGACAGCCCCAGCATTTT | CASSSFWGRVGQPQHF
TRBD2 | TRBJ2-7 | few | TRBV27 | TGTGCCAGCAGTTCGACGGGAGGAACCTACGAGCAGTACTTC | CASSSTGGTYEQYF
- | TRBJ1-3 | - | TRBV18 | TGTGCCAGCTCACCACCCGGGACACGCTCTGGAAACACCATATATTTT | CASSPPGTRSGNTIYF
- | TRBJ2-3 | - | TRBV14 | TGTGCCAGCAGCCAAGTCAGGGGAAAGGGAACAGATACGCAGTATTTT | CASSQVRGKGTDTQYF
- | TRBJ2-3 | once | TRBV4-2 | TGTGCCAGCAGCCAAGGTCCGGTTCCCGGAGGCTTAGATACGCAGTATTTT | CASSQGPVPGGLDTQYF
TRBD2 | TRBJ2-2 | - | TRBV12-5 | TGTGCTAGTGGATCGTTCGTTGCGGGAGGGCCAATCGGGGAGCTGTTTTTT | CASGSFVAGGPIGELFF
TRBD1 | TRBJ1-5 | - | TRBV19 | TGTGCCAGTAGTATAGTTGGACAGGGGGCACAGCCCCAGCATTTT | CASSIVGQGAQPQHF
- | TRBJ1-5 | - | TRBV5-8 | TGTGCCAGCAGCAAAGGGACATCCTATAGCAATCAGCCCCAGCATTTT | CASSKGTSYSNQPQHF
- | TRBJ2-7 | - | TRBV2 | TGTGCCAGCAGTGAAAGGCAGCGTTATTACGAGCAGTACTTC | CASSERQRYYEQYF
TRBD2 | TRBJ2-2 | - | TRBV11-3 | TGTGCCAGCAGCCTAGGGACTAGCGACACCGGGGAGCTGTTTTTT | CASSLGTSDTGELFF
- | TRBJ1-2 | - | TRBV7-9 | TGTGCCAGCAGCTTCGGGGGAGAGGGCTATGGCTACACCTTC | CASSFGGEGYGYTF
- | TRBJ1-4 | - | TRBV14 | TGTGCCAGCAGCCGGGGGCTTAATGAAAAACTGTTTTTT | CASSRGLNEKLFF
- | TRBJ1-1 | - | TRBV3-1/TRBV3-2 | TGTGCCAGCAGCCAAGATGTGGGCAGGAACACTGAAGCTTTCTTT | CASSQDVGRNTEAFF
TRBD1 | TRBJ1-5 | - | TRBV24-1 | TGTGCCACCAGTGCTGACAGGGTTCCCAATCAGCCCCAGCATTTT | CATSADRVPNQPQHF
TRBD1 | TRBJ2-5 | - | TRBV11-1 | TGTGCCAGCAGCTTAGTCAGGGGGCAAGAGACCCAGTACTTC | CASSLVRGQETQYF
TRBD1 | TRBJ1-5 | - | TRBV28 | TGTGCCAGCAGTCCAGGGACAGGTTATCAGCCCCAGCATTTT | CASSPGTGYQPQHF
- | TRBJ2-7 | - | TRBV5-6 | TGTGCCAGCAGCTTGGTGTCGAGGCGGGGGCTCTACGAGCAGTACTTC | CASSLVSRRGLYEQYF
- | TRBJ1-5 | once | TRBV27 | TGTGCCAGCAGTTTATCCGGCTCAGGGGCCCAGCATTTT | CASSLSGSGAQHF
- | TRBJ2-1 | - | TRBV12-3/TRBV12-4 | TGTGCCAGCAGTCTGGGGACTCAATATCAGCAGTTCTTC | CASSLGTQYQQFF
- | TRBJ2-2 | - | TRBV28 | TGTGCCAGCAGTTTGTCCGGGGGGCTTGGCGGGGAGCTGTTTTTT | CASSLSGGLGGELFF
- | TRBJ1-2 | - | TRBV11-2 | TGTGCCAGCAGCTTAGATGGTATTTCGGGAGGAAACTATGGCTACACCTTC | CASSLDGISGGNYGYTF
TRBD1 | TRBJ1-3 | - | TRBV18 | TGTGCCAGCTCACCGGGACAGGCCTCTGGAAACACCATATATTTT | CASSPGQASGNTIYF
TRBD1 | TRBJ1-6 | - | TRBV30 | TGTGCCTGGAGTGTAGTGACAGGGGGCTATGGAAATAATTCACCCCTCCACTTT | CAWSVVTGGYGNNSPLHF
TRBD1 | TRBJ2-7 | - | TRBV19 | TGTGCCAGTACCGCCGGGACAGGGAGTTCCTACGAGCAGTACTTC | CASTAGTGSSYEQYF
- | TRBJ1-4 | - | TRBV4-2 | TGTGCCAGCAGCCAAAGTGAGGGAGCAACTAATGAAAAACTGTTTTTT | CASSQSEGATNEKLFF
- | TRBJ1-1 | few | TRBV12-3/TRBV12-4 | TGTGCCAGCAGTTTAGGGCCCAACACTGAAGCTTTCTTT | CASSLGPNTEAFF
- | TRBJ1-2 | - | TRBV6-5 | TGTGCCAGCAGTCAGCTGCTAGCTAACTATGGCTACACCTTC | CASSQLLANYGYTF
- | TRBJ1-4 | - | TRBV6-5 | TGTGCCAGCAGCGTAGAACAGGATGAGGAAAAACTGTTTTTT | CASSVEQDEEKLFF
- | TRBJ2-1 | - | TRBV11-2 | TGTGCCAGCAACTTTTTCAACAATGAGCAGTTCTTC | CASNFFNNEQFF
- | TRBJ1-5 | - | TRBV3-1/TRBV3-2 | TGTGCCAGCAGCCCAGGGAATAATCAGCCCCAGCATTTT | CASSPGNNQPQHF
- | TRBJ1-4 | - | TRBV9 | TGTGCCAGCGCTTCCGGGGGGTCCACTAATGAAAAACTGTTTTTT | CASASGGSTNEKLFF
TRBD1 | TRBJ1-5 | - | TRBV7-4 | TGTGCCAGCAGCTTGGGGACAGGGTATGGGAATCGGAGCAATCAGCCCCAGCATTTT | CASSLGTGYGNRSNQPQHF
- | TRBJ2-4 | - | TRBV21-1 | TGTGCCAGCAGCTCCCCCTTGGATGGGGGGGTGACCAAAAACATTCAGTACTTC | CASSSPLDGGVTKNIQYF
TRBD2 | TRBJ2-2 | - | TRBV5-1 | TGCGCCAGCAGCCTTGGCGGGAGGATTTACACCGGGGAGCTGTTTTTT | CASSLGGRIYTGELFF
- | TRBJ1-1 | - | TRBV7-8 | TGTGCCAGCAGCTCGACAGGGAACACTGAAGCTTTCTTT | CASSSTGNTEAFF
TRBD1 | TRBJ1-6 | - | TRBV28 | TGTGCCAGCAGTCGGACAGGGGTTAATAATTCACCCCTCCACTTT | CASSRTGVNNSPLHF
TRBD1 | TRBJ2-1 | - | TRBV6-5 | TGTGCCAGCAGTTACGGTGGGAACGACAGGGGAAAGCAGTTCTTC | CASSYGGNDRGKQFF
- | TRBJ2-5 | - | TRBV27 | TGTGCCAGCAGTCCGAGCCCGACCCGCTTTAGCGGCCAAGAGACCCAGTACTTC | CASSPSPTRFSGQETQYF
- | TRBJ2-3 | - | TRBV6-5 | TGTGCCAGCAGTTTTCGGGGAACTAGCACAGATACGCAGTATTTT | CASSFRGTSTDTQYF
- | TRBJ2-2 | - | TRBV19 | TGTGCCAGTAGTAGGTCTAGCGTCACCGGGGAGCTGTTTTTT | CASSRSSVTGELFF
TRBD1 | TRBJ2-1 | - | TRBV3-1/TRBV3-2 | TGTGCCAGCAGCCAGACAGGGGGGAATCCCTACAATGAGCAGTTCTTC | CASSQTGGNPYNEQFF
- | TRBJ1-4 | - | TRBV12-3/TRBV12-4 | TGTGCCAGCAGTTTAGGGGAGGAAAAACTGTTTTTT | CASSLGEEKLFF
- | TRBJ1-5 | - | TRBV19 | TGTGCCAGTAGTATAGCGGGTGGCAATCAGCCCCAGCATTTT | CASSIAGGNQPQHF
- | TRBJ2-4 | - | TRBV19 | TGTGCCAGTAGTATAGACGGGACAATAAACATTCAGTACTTC | CASSIDGTINIQYF
- | TRBJ2-1 | - | TRBV29-1 | TGCAGCGTCCTGACTACTCCCAATGAGCAGTTCTTC | CSVLTTPNEQFF
TRBD1 | TRBJ2-7 | once | TRBV4-1 | TGCGCCAGCAGCCAAAGGGACAGGGCCGAGGACAAGCAGTACTTC | CASSQRDRAEDKQYF
- | TRBJ2-7 | - | TRBV4-1 | TGCGCCAGCAGCCAACCAGCCCGGGGTTGGAGAGAGCAGTACTTC | CASSQPARGWREQYF
TRBD2 | TRBJ2-3 | few | TRBV3-1/TRBV3-2 | TGTGCCAGCAGCCGGAATAGCGGGGGACCAGATACGCAGTATTTT | CASSRNSGGPDTQYF
TRBD1 | TRBJ1-1 | - | TRBV30 | TGTGCCTGGAGTCTCCGGGACAGGCGGACTGAAGCTTTCTTT | CAWSLRDRRTEAFF
- | TRBJ2-7 | - | TRBV5-1 | TGCGCCAGCACCCTAACGACATCCTCCTACGAGCAGTACTTC | CASTLTTSSYEQYF
TRBD1 | TRBJ2-5 | - | TRBV6-5 | TGTGCCAGCAGGAGGGACAGGGGAATCGAGACCCAGTACTTC | CASRRDRGIETQYF
TRBD2 | TRBJ2-5 | - | TRBV4-1 | TGCGCCAGCAGCCAAGAGGCACTAGCGGGGGGGATGCAAGAGACCCAGTACTTC | CASSQEALAGGMQETQYF
- | TRBJ1-1 | - | TRBV2 | TGTGCCAGCAAGGACAGTAACACTGAAGCTTTCTTT | CASKDSNTEAFF